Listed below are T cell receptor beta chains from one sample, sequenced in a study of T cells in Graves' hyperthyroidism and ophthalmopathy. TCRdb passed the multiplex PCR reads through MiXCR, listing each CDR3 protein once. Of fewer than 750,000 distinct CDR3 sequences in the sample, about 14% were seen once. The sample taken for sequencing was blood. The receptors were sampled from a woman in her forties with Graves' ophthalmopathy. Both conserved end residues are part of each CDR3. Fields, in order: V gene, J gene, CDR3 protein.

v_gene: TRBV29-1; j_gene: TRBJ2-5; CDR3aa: CSVEGKEREWQETQYF
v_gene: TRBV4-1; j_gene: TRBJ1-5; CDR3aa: CASSQESPSQAVEPQHF
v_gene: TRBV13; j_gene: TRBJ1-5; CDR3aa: CASSHRQNQPQHF
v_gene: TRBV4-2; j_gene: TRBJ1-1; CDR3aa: CASSLYWGGTANTEAFF
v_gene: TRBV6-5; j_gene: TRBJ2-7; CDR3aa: CASSSQGPQYEQYF
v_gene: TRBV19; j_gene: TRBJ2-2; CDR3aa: CASSIVGTGELFF
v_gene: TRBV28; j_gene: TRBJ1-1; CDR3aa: CATSDILGEAFF
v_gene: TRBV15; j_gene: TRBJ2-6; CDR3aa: CATSRADRTAGANVLTF
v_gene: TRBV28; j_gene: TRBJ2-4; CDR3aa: CASMGLAGVGKNIQYF
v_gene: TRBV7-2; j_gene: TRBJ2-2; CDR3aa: CASSPLSGGTSGEGGELFF
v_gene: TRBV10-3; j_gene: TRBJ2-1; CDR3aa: CATGGATNEQFF
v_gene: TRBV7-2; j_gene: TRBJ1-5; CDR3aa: CASSLVGGQNQPQHF
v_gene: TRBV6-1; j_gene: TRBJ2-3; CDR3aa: CASSEAPAGGFTDTQYF
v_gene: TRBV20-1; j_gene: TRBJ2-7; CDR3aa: CSAAPLAGAVQYF
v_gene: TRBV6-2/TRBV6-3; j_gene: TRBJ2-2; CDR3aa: CASSYSGRTGELFF
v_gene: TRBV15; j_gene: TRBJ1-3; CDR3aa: CATSRDPQANSGNTIYF
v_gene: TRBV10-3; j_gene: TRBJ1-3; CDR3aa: CATTGGISGNTIYF
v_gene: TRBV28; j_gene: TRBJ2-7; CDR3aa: CASSFHRSYEQYF
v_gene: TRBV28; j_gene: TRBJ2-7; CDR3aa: CASGYPSQTGTSYEQYF
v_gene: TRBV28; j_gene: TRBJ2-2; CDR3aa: CASIQTGYTGELFF
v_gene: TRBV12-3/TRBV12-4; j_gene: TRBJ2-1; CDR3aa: CASSLAFVNEQFF
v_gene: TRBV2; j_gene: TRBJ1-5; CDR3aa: CASRDGRARGDQPQHF
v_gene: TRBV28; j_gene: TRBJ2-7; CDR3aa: CASTPLRGGGLAGSKQYF
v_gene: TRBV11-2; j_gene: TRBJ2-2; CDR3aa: CASSLSGGRTGELFF
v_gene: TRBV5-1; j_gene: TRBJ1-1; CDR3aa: CASSLAPKPNTEAFF
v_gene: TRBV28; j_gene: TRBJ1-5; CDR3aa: CASSSSGGAKQPQHF
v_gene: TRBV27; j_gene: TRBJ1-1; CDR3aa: CASSLSEGGTEAFF
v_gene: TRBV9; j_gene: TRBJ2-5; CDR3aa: CASSVSPRGETQYF
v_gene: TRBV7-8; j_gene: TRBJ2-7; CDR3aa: CASSGLAGGRSPSYEQYF
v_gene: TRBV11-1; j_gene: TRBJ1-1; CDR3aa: CASSLVPILSTEAFF
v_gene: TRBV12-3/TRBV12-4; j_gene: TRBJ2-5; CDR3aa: CASSSTSGSLETQYF
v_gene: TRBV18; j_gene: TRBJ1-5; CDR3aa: CASSPSWDQPQHF
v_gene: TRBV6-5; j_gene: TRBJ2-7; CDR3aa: CASSYSSGGNEQYF
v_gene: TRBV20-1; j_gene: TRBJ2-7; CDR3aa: CSASRLAFTQQYF
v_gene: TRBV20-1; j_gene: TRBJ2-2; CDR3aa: CSAGLAGINTGELFF
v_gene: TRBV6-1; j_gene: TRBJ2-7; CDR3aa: CASRPTGVYEQYF
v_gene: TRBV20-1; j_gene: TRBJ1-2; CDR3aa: CSAGPVGGYTF
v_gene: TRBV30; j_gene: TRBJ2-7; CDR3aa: CAWSLDRGRNEQYF
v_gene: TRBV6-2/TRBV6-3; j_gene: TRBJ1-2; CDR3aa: CASSYTGSRGYTF
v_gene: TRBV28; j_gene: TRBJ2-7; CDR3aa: CASFAPLPLGEQYF
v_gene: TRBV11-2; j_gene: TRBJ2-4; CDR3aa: CASSPRLAGVAKNIQYF
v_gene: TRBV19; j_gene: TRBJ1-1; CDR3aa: CASSIQAAISSEAFF
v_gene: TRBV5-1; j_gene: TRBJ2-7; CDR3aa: CASSLAGSVSYEQYF
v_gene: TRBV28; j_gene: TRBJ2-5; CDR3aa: CASSRRLAEIQETQYF